The 2 T cell receptor beta chains reported below all come from one sample, sequenced in a study of technical replicates of blood from several donors. Assay used: immunoSEQ multiplex PCR; TCRdb lists only in-frame clones, some missing. The data contain roughly 74,000 clones, 91% of them singletons. What was sequenced was T cells isolated from PBMCs. The receptor source for this set is a human donor in good health.

This clone was observed once. V gene TRBV18 combines with J gene TRBJ1-4; unclear D gene. Trimming stripped 1 base from V and 2 bases from J, with 5 bases between. This CDR3 has 14 amino acids. Germline-derived CDR1 and CDR2 are KGHSH and LQKENI. CDR3 sequence: CASSPRATNEKLFF. The CDR3 DNA sequence: TGTGCCAGCTCACCACGGGCGACTAATGAAAAACTGTTTTTT. Supplemented by reference TRBV18 and TRBJ1-4, the full variable domain reads NAGVMQNPRHLVRRRGQEARLRCSPMKGHSHVYWYRQLPEEGLKFMVYLQKENIIDESGMPKERFSAEFPKEGPSILRIQQVVRGDSAAYFCASSPRATNEKLFFGSGTQLSVL.

This chain connects TRBV6-5 to TRBJ1-1; D perhaps matches TRBD1 (6 bases). This CDR3 has 12 residues. The V end lost 6 bases, the J end lost 1 base, and 6 bases lay between the germline ends. Germline lookup yields CDR1 MNHEY and CDR2 SVGAGI. The CDR3 protein is CASRQGNTEAFF. For the CDR3, the DNA is TGTGCCAGCAGACAGGGGAACACTGAAGCTTTCTTT.